One and the same sample provided the 25 T cell receptor beta chains below, sequenced in a study of metastatic and nonmetastatic thyroid tumors. With MiXCR, TCRdb reprocessed the PCR reads. The sample has fewer than 100,000 clones, about 15% seen once. All patients reached thyroid surgery having received no treatment beforehand. Material: blood. The receptor source for this set is a female donor with papillary thyroid cancer or a benign thyroid nodule (not recorded which). Some clones in this sample may be carry-over from other donors' samples.

This clone was found many times. The gene calls are TRBV2 and TRBJ2-1, with D unclear. This CDR3 contains 13 residues. Germline V gene lookup returns CDR1 SNHLY and CDR2 FYNNEI. V was shortened by 6 bases and J by 5 bases, with 11 bases between the two germline ends. CDR3: CASRSSAHNEQFF. The CDR3 DNA is TGTGCCAGCAGGAGTTCCGCCCACAATGAGCAGTTCTTC.

This clone was counted between two and nine times. A much larger clone is a single base away; this may be a read error. V is TRBV19 and J is TRBJ1-6; possible D gene TRBD1, 6 bases. The germline V gene has CDR1 LNHDA and CDR2 SQIVND (reference sequence). The V and J ends lost 0 bases and 7 bases respectively, with 13 bases between them. The CDR3 length is 16 residues. CDR3 protein: CASSIDHGGSNSPLHF. The DNA for the CDR3 is TGTGCCAGTAGTATAGATCACGGGGGCTCCAATTCACCCCTCCACTTT.

The sample holds a few counts of this clone. This sequence may be a read error, since a much larger clone differs from it by one base. The chain couples TRBV24-1 to TRBJ2-5; D is perhaps TRBD1 or TRBD2 (6 bases each). V was shortened by 7 bases and J by 8 bases, with 19 bases between the two germline ends. This CDR3 region has 14 residues. CDR1 and CDR2 (germline): KGHDR, SFDVKD. The CDR3 protein is CATRGSGDSNTQYF. The CDR3 DNA reads TGTGCCACCAGGGGTTCAGGGGACTCGAACACCCAGTACTTC.

V and J are TRBV7-3 and TRBJ2-3; 10 bases are a match to TRBD2. J gave up 2 bases and V 0 bases, and 11 bases lay outside the gene matches. This CDR3 has 19 amino acids. CDR1 and CDR2 (germline): SGHTA, FQGTGA. The CDR3 protein is CASSLTAGGVPSVTDTQYF. The CDR3 region has the DNA TGTGCCAGCAGCTTAACAGCGGGGGGGGTACCATCGGTCACAGATACGCAGTATTTT.

This clone was seen many times. This rearrangement joins TRBV13 to TRBJ2-5, with a possible D match to TRBD1 (5 bases). This CDR3 has 15 residues. V was clipped by 0 bases and J by 1 base, with 9 bases between them. Germline CDR1 and CDR2: PRHDT and FYEKMQ (reference sequence). The CDR3 DNA sequence: TGTGCCAGCAGCTTAGGCGGTACAGGCCAAGAGACCCAGTACTTC. Protein: CASSLGGTGQETQYF.

There are many counts of this clone. V is TRBV6-1 and J is TRBJ2-1; D is possibly TRBD2 (5 bases). The V and J ends lost 2 bases and 5 bases respectively, with 7 bases between them. The CDR3 covers 13 residues. The germline V gene encodes CDR1 MNHNS and CDR2 SASEGT. The CDR3 here is CASSESSHNEQFF. DNA of the CDR3: TGTGCCAGCAGTGAATCTAGCCACAATGAGCAGTTCTTC.

This clone showed up many times. The chain joins TRBV7-9 to TRBJ1-1; D unresolved. V lost 5 bases and J lost 2, with 9 bases in between. CDR1 SEHNR and CDR2 FQNEAQ come from the germline V gene (reference sequence). The CDR3 contains 13 residues. DNA of the CDR3: TGTGCCAGCAGCCCAACACCTAACACTGAAGCTTTCTTT. This encodes CASSPTPNTEAFF.

Worth noting for this clone: This may come from a read error, since a much larger clone is one base off. The gene calls are TRBV7-2 and TRBJ2-3; 8 nucleotides line up with TRBD2. Looked up from germline, CDR1 is SGHTA and CDR2 is FQGNSA. The CDR3 contains 19 residues. The V segment lost 2 bases and the J segment 2 bases; nucleotides outside the gene matches: 15. CDR3 protein: CASSLWGRGAQGYTDTQYF. DNA for the CDR3: TGTGCCAGCAGCTTATGGGGGCGGGGGGCACAGGGATACACAGATACGCAGTATTTT.

This clone was seen ten or more times. The V and J genes are TRBV2 and TRBJ2-5; D gene ambiguous. The CDR3 spans 11 residues. V was cut by 6 bases and J by 3 bases, with 5 bases left in between. Germline assignment: CDR1 SNHLY and CDR2 FYNNEI. CDR3 region: CASSQKETQYF. The CDR3 nucleotides read TGTGCCAGCAGCCAAAAAGAGACCCAGTACTTC.

This clone was observed at least ten times. V and J are TRBV10-3 and TRBJ1-2; no firm D call. V was clipped by 0 bases and J by 4 bases, with 21 bases between them. Germline CDR1 and CDR2: ENHRY and SYGVKD. This CDR3 is built from 18 residues. CDR3 residues: CAISESKEKLEQIYGYTF. DNA for the CDR3: TGTGCCATCAGTGAGTCGAAGGAGAAGCTGGAACAGATCTATGGCTACACCTTC.

This clone was counted at least ten times. V and J are TRBV2 and TRBJ1-6, with 9 positions matching TRBD1. Germline V CDR1 and CDR2: SNHLY, FYNNEI. The trim removed 6 bases at V and 9 bases at J, leaving 15 bases unmatched. The CDR3 length is 17 residues. CDR3 protein: CASSRDRAVPRASPLHF. The CDR3 DNA sequence: TGTGCCAGCAGCCGGGACAGGGCGGTCCCTAGGGCTTCACCCCTCCACTTT.

This clone was picked up many times. The gene calls are TRBV19 and TRBJ1-3; no reliable D call. This CDR3 is built from 13 residues. The germline gives CDR1 LNHDA, CDR2 SQIVND (reference sequence). The V end was cut by 8 bases, the J end by 0 bases, with 8 bases between. The CDR3 region is CASCQSSGNTIYF. The CDR3 bases are TGTGCCAGTTGCCAGAGCTCTGGAAACACCATATATTTT.

As to this clone: A read error may explain this, as a much larger clone is one base away. J is TRBJ2-3 and V is TRBV20-1; 11 positions match TRBD2. J gave up 0 bases and V 5 bases, and 4 bases lay outside the gene matches. There are 15 residues in the CDR3. The germline V gene encodes CDR1 DFQATT and CDR2 SNEGSKA (reference sequence). CDR3 DNA sequence: TGCAGTGCTTCTCTAGCGGGGGGTAGCACAGATACGCAGTATTTT. It encodes CSASLAGGSTDTQYF.

This clone was counted ten times or more. The same CDR3 also results from other DNA sequences found in this sample. CDR3 loop: CSARYYGTDTQYF. The CDR3 coding sequence is TGCAGTGCTAGATATTATGGGACAGATACGCAGTATTTT. V usage is TRBV20-1 and J usage is TRBJ2-3, with D unclear. CDR1 is DFQATT, CDR2 SNEGSKA, per germline (reference sequence). This CDR3 comprises 13 residues. V shed 2 bases and J shed 3 bases, with 9 bases lying between them.

Many counts were recorded for this clone. This chain links TRBV11-1 with TRBJ2-3; 7 nucleotides agree with TRBD2. V was pared by 1 base and J by 7 bases, with 11 bases of the junction left unmatched. The CDR3 loop spans 16 amino acids. Germline V CDR1 and CDR2: SGHAT, FQDESV (reference sequence). The CDR3 sequence: CASSLGDGLADYTQYF. In DNA, the CDR3 is TGTGCCAGCAGCTTAGGAGACGGGCTAGCGGATTATACGCAGTATTTT.

This clone was counted ten times or more. V is TRBV7-9 and J is TRBJ2-2; D may correspond to TRBD1 or TRBD2 (5 bases each). Trimming removed 8 bases at V and 6 bases at J, with 10 bases between. The CDR3 consists of 12 residues. In germline, CDR1 is SEHNR, CDR2 FQNEAQ (reference sequence). The CDR3 nucleotides are TGTGCCAGCGCCGAGGGACCCGGGGAGCTGTTTTTT. It codes for CASAEGPGELFF.

This clone appeared many times. J is TRBJ2-2 and V is TRBV10-3, with D maybe TRBD1 (6 bases). The germline V gene encodes CDR1 ENHRY and CDR2 SYGVKD. The CDR3 is made up of 17 amino acids. Trimming removed 6 bases at V and 1 base at J, with 18 bases between. For the CDR3, the DNA is TGTGCCATCAGGGAACCGGGACACGGGAAGAACACCGGGGAGCTGTTTTTT. Encoded protein: CAIREPGHGKNTGELFF.

This clone has at least ten counts. This sequence joins TRBV6-1 and TRBJ1-1, with 10 bases that match TRBD1. V lost 6 bases, J lost 6 bases, and 4 bases stayed unmatched. Germline V CDR1 and CDR2: MNHNS, SASEGT. The CDR3 is 13 residues long. CDR3 bases: TGTGCCAGCAGGGACAGGGGGTACGCTGAAGCTTTCTTT. This translates into CASRDRGYAEAFF.

Many counts were recorded for this clone. The chain has TRBV6-1 and TRBJ2-1, with D perhaps TRBD2 (7 bases). Looked up from germline, CDR1 is MNHNS and CDR2 is SASEGT. The V end was cut by 4 bases, the J end by 5 bases, with 15 bases between. This CDR3 has 15 amino acids. CDR3 sequence (DNA): TGTGCCAGCAGTGCCATGGCGGGGGCCCACAATGAGCAGTTCTTC. Its protein is CASSAMAGAHNEQFF.

On this clone: At one end, the junction sequence differs from germline, possibly due to a read error. The gene calls are TRBV12-3 or TRBV12-4 and TRBJ2-7; D might be TRBD2 (5 bases). The CDR3 spans 14 residues. CDR3 coding DNA: TGTGCCAACAGTTTCGGCGGGTGTGCATTCGAGCAGTACTTC. It translates to CANSFGGCAFEQYF.

This clone has ten or more counts. The chain uses TRBV10-3 and TRBJ2-7; D might be TRBD1 or TRBD2, each matching 6 bases. CDR3 length equals 11 residues. V was trimmed by 8 bases and J by 5 bases, leaving 10 bases between them. Germline-derived CDR1 and CDR2 are ENHRY and SYGVKD. The DNA for the CDR3 is TGTGCCATCGGGGGGCTCAACGAGCAGTACTTC. Its protein product is CAIGGLNEQYF.

The V call is TRBV28, the J call TRBJ1-5; unclear D gene. V dropped 5 bases and J dropped 7 bases, with 24 bases sitting between them. Germline lookup yields CDR1 MDHEN and CDR2 SYDVKM. The CDR3 runs 17 residues. CDR3 nucleotides: TGTGCCAGCAGTCTTTGGGATGTGCAGGTGGCGAGGCAGCCCCAGCATTTT. The encoded protein is CASSLWDVQVARQPQHF.

The chain has TRBV11-2 and TRBJ2-3; perhaps TRBD2 as D (6 bases). Germline assignment: CDR1 SGHAT and CDR2 FQNNGV. This CDR3 comprises 15 residues. V was clipped by 2 bases and J by 7 bases, with 16 bases between them. The DNA for the CDR3 is TGTGCCAGCAGCTTACTAGCGCTAGGCCCCAATACGCAGTATTTT. Its translation is CASSLLALGPNTQYF.

This chain joins TRBV5-1 and TRBJ2-3; 8 nucleotides match TRBD2. CDR1 and CDR2 (germline): SGHRS, YFSETQ. J was trimmed by 8 bases and V by 4 bases; bases with no gene match: 12. The CDR3 totals 15 residues. The CDR3 DNA reads TGCGCCAGCAGCCCCTCCGGGACGGGAGGGGTTACGCAGTATTTT. The encoded protein is CASSPSGTGGVTQYF.

In regard to this clone: This may be a read error, as it is one base from a much larger clone. The gene calls are TRBV14 and TRBJ1-6, with D perhaps TRBD1 (5 bases). This CDR3 has 12 amino acids. The V gene's germline CDR1 is SGHDN and CDR2 FVKESK. CDR3 in amino acids: CAGSQGYSPLHF. DNA of the CDR3: TGTGCCGGCAGCCAGGGCTATTCACCCCTCCACTTT.